This TCR beta chain was captured by sequencing in a study of graft-versus-host responses after intestinal transplantation. Across the study: Transplants were multivisceral, liver-intestinal, or isolated intestinal.

On this clone itself: Its antigen is currently unknown.

Germline assignment: CDR1 MDHEN and CDR2 SYDVKM. The CDR3 is 15 amino acids. V shed 4 bases, J shed 10 bases, and the junction held 13 bases outside the gene matches. Study-level findings and limits: The study found high graft-versus-host to host-versus-graft clonal ratios in allografts of patients with graft-donor T cell macrochimerism. GvH clones surfaced in recipient marrow, some emerging earlier in ileum or blood.

Clones were read by immunoSEQ multiplex PCR, and TCRdb kept only the in-frame ones, dropping some. The data show about 96,000 clones, 92% seen once. This clonotype was sampled from a human donor who received an intestinal transplant. The input for sequencing was unstimulated CD4+ T cells sorted from spleen or lymph node cells, taken before intestinal transplant. The J gene is TRBJ1-1, the V gene TRBV28; TRBD1 aligns across 9 bases. The CDR3 sequence: CASSYRGLSFFGAFF. The CDR3 region has the DNA TGTGCCAGCAGTTACAGGGGGCTATCCTTTTTTGGAGCTTTCTTT. Variable domain in full (rest from reference TRBV28 and TRBJ1-1): DVKVTQSSRYLVKRTGEKVFLECVQDMDHENMFWYRQDPGLGLRLIYFSYDVKMKEKGDIPEGYSVSREKKERFSLILESASTNQTSMYLCASSYRGLSFFGAFFGQGTRLTVV.